These 32 T cell receptor beta chains came from one sample sequenced in a study of T cells of healthy individuals (dated 2018 in TCRdb). Library creation used 5' RACE. The listed sequencing device is Illumina MiSeq. TCRdb applied fastp at Q25 and MiXCR to the public reads, then kept only in-frame beta chains. Identical CDR3 proteins give one entry, which carries the most common genes and DNA. Across this sample there are approximately 100,000 distinct CDR3 sequences, with 17% seen only once. Roughly 6.1% of the sample goes to the ten largest clones. Receptor source: a human donor in good health.

CDR3 in DNA: TGCGCCAGCAGCCAAGTGGGGCCGGGACAGGTTTCCTACGAGCAGTACTTC. This translates into CASSQVGPGQVSYEQYF. The gene calls are TRBV4-3 and TRBJ2-7; 8 bases fit TRBD1. The CDR3 sequence is 17 residues long. Germline V gives CDR1 LGHNA, CDR2 YSLEER. V was clipped by 1 base and J by 1 base; unmatched bases: 9.

The chain recombines TRBV19 with TRBJ2-1; no definite D call. Trimming removed 10 bases at V and 0 bases at J, with 7 bases between. CDR1 is LNHDA, CDR2 SQIVND, per germline (reference sequence). The CDR3 is made up of 12 amino acids. The CDR3 DNA is TGTGCCACCCTTTCCTCCTACAATGAGCAGTTCTTC. This codes for CATLSSYNEQFF.

This clonotype was picked up many times. This chain links TRBV10-3 with TRBJ1-2, with D unclear. The germline CDR1 and CDR2 sequences are ENHRY and SYGVKD. V was trimmed by 4 bases and J by 4 bases, leaving 10 bases between them. The CDR3 sequence is 13 residues long. The CDR3 DNA sequence: TGTGCCATCAGTGTGAATGTAGGCTATGGCTACACCTTC. This codes for CAISVNVGYGYTF.

Only a few counts were recorded for this clonotype. The chain carries TRBV19 and TRBJ2-2, with D possibly matching TRBD2 (5 bases). Deletions cut 0 bases from V and 7 bases from J, with 15 bases between. Germline values: CDR1 LNHDA, CDR2 SQIVND (reference sequence). The CDR3 extends over 16 amino acids. The CDR3 protein is CASSIDLGIGGGELFF. Written as DNA, the CDR3 is TGTGCCAGTAGTATAGATTTGGGTATAGGAGGCGGGGAGCTGTTTTTT.

The chain couples TRBV27 to TRBJ2-3, with 11 bases aligning to TRBD2. V shed 0 bases and J 9 bases; nucleotides not matched to a gene: 17. Germline values: CDR1 MNHEY, CDR2 SMNVEV (reference sequence). The CDR3 loop spans 19 amino acids. The CDR3 sequence is CASSLSRTSGHAPLRTQYF. The CDR3 bases are TGTGCCAGCAGTTTATCTAGGACTAGCGGGCACGCCCCATTAAGGACGCAGTATTTT.

This clonotype has at least ten counts. The chain links TRBV28 to TRBJ1-2; tentatively, D is TRBD1 (5 bases). V lost 5 bases and J 2 bases, leaving 9 bases between the germline ends. Germline V gives CDR1 MDHEN, CDR2 SYDVKM. This CDR3 contains 13 residues. CDR3: CASSTGFNYGYTF. The CDR3 nucleotides read TGTGCCAGCAGTACAGGATTCAACTATGGCTACACCTTC.

J is TRBJ2-7 and V is TRBV7-8; D remains unclear. Germline V gene sequence: CDR1 SGHVS, CDR2 FQNEAQ. The V end lost 4 bases, the J end lost 2 bases, and 9 bases lay between the germline ends. This CDR3 is built from 13 residues. The CDR3: CASSSPATYEQYF. In DNA form, the CDR3 reads TGTGCCAGCAGCTCCCCGGCCACCTACGAGCAGTACTTC.

This clonotype was detected a few times. The chain uses TRBV6-5 and TRBJ1-4; the D gene is possibly TRBD1 (5 bases). V lost 9 bases and J 5 bases, leaving 19 bases between the germline ends. CDR1 is MNHEY and CDR2 is SVGAGI in the germline V gene. The CDR3 is 15 amino acids. This chain's CDR3 is CASSRGSRYNEKLFF. CDR3 bases: TGTGCCAGTAGCCGGGGGTCTCGGTACAATGAAAAACTGTTTTTT.

This clonotype was detected only a few times. The V call is TRBV5-6, the J call TRBJ2-6; no reliable D call. The CDR3 loop spans 12 amino acids. Trimming pared 5 bases from V and 4 bases from J, leaving 4 bases between. Germline lookup yields CDR1 SGHDT and CDR2 YYEEEE. CDR3 loop: CASSFGANVLTF. CDR3 coding DNA: TGTGCCAGCAGTTTCGGGGCCAACGTCCTGACTTTC.

By share, this clonotype counts as medium-sized. The gene calls are TRBV3-1 and TRBJ2-1; 10 nucleotides match TRBD2. Germline V CDR1 and CDR2: LGHDT, YNNKEL (reference sequence). This CDR3 contains 16 residues. J was trimmed by 5 bases and V by 1 base; bases with no gene match: 5. The CDR3 here is CASSQAQRGGNNEQFF. In DNA form, the CDR3 reads TGTGCCAGCAGCCAAGCTCAGCGGGGGGGCAACAATGAGCAGTTCTTC.

J is TRBJ1-5 and V is TRBV12-3 or TRBV12-4; 7 nucleotides agree with TRBD1. The ends lost 0 bases at V and 5 bases at J; junction bases unmatched: 4. The CDR3 length is 15 residues. CDR3 bases: TGTGCCAGCAGTTTAGCAGGGGGCGGACATCAGCCCCAGCATTTT. Its translation is CASSLAGGGHQPQHF.

This clonotype was seen ten or more times. The V and J genes are TRBV3-1 and TRBJ2-5, with 10 bases that match TRBD1. The CDR3 is 16 residues long. The J segment lost 4 bases and the V segment lost 5 bases, leaving 10 bases of the junction unmatched. The germline V gene encodes CDR1 LGHDT and CDR2 YNNKEL (reference sequence). The CDR3 DNA sequence: TGTGCCAGCAGCAGACGGACAGGGGGTATATCAGAGACCCAGTACTTC. As protein: CASSRRTGGISETQYF.

This clonotype was recorded a few times. The V call is TRBV6-1, the J call TRBJ1-5; D might be TRBD1 (5 bases). Germline V gene sequence: CDR1 MNHNS, CDR2 SASEGT. The CDR3 loop spans 16 amino acids. V dropped 8 bases and J dropped 0 bases, with 17 bases sitting between them. This CDR3 is CASGVGTSYSNQPQHF. In nucleotides, the CDR3 is TGTGCCAGCGGCGTTGGGACCTCATATAGCAATCAGCCCCAGCATTTT.

This clonotype came up many times. The CDR3 protein is CSVWTGSEQYF. The DNA of the CDR3 is TGCAGCGTCTGGACAGGGAGCGAGCAGTACTTC. The chain joins TRBV29-1 to TRBJ2-7; 8 bases fit TRBD1. The CDR3 sequence is 11 residues long. With 6 bases clipped from V and 6 bases from J, the junction kept 4 bases outside the gene matches. CDR1 is SQVTM and CDR2 is ANQGSEA in the germline V gene.

The rearrangement links TRBV10-3 to TRBJ2-2; D ambiguous. The CDR3 extends over 17 amino acids. Per germline, CDR1 ENHRY and CDR2 SYGVKD. The V gene lost 4 bases and the J gene lost 0 bases, with 15 bases spanning the gap. CDR3 sequence: CAISGASVATNTGELFF. CDR3 bases: TGTGCCATCAGTGGCGCGTCCGTGGCCACGAACACCGGGGAGCTGTTTTTT.

This clonotype was observed a handful of times. The chain employs TRBV18 and TRBJ2-7; no clear D. Germline values: CDR1 KGHSH, CDR2 LQKENI. The V gene lost 4 bases and the J gene lost 3 bases, with 25 bases spanning the gap. This CDR3 comprises 18 residues. The CDR3 nucleotides are TGTGCCAGCTCACTCACCACCGGCCCCAAAACCGCCTTCTACGAGCAGTACTTC. It translates to CASSLTTGPKTAFYEQYF.

V is TRBV11-1 and J is TRBJ1-1, with a tentative D call TRBD1 (5 bases). The germline CDR1 and CDR2 sequences are SGHAT and FQDESV (reference sequence). V lost 0 bases and J 3 bases, leaving 14 bases between the germline ends. The length of the CDR3 is 16 residues. CDR3 protein: CASSLASGLGDTEAFF. The CDR3 DNA follows: TGTGCCAGCAGCTTAGCTTCAGGGCTCGGTGACACTGAAGCTTTCTTT.

In its sample, this clonotype was seen many times. The chain's CDR3 is CSARDELGRGGQPQHF. The CDR3 bases are TGCAGTGCTAGAGACGAGCTGGGGCGAGGCGGTCAGCCCCAGCATTTT. The rearrangement links TRBV20-1 to TRBJ1-5; a possible D gene is TRBD1 (5 bases). The CDR3 sequence is 16 residues long. V was cut by 0 bases and J by 6 bases, with 18 bases left in between. Germline CDR1 is DFQATT and CDR2 is SNEGSKA (reference sequence).

The chain links TRBV11-2 to TRBJ1-4; tentatively, D is TRBD1 (6 bases). Germline V gives CDR1 SGHAT, CDR2 FQNNGV. The V end lost 2 bases, the J end lost 3 bases, and 13 bases lay between the germline ends. There are 16 residues in the CDR3. The DNA for the CDR3 is TGTGCCAGCAGCTTAACAGGGACGGGGCCTAATGAAAAACTGTTTTTT. Protein: CASSLTGTGPNEKLFF.

This clonotype was seen a few times. V usage is TRBV3-1 and J usage is TRBJ2-2; maybe TRBD2 (6 bases). This CDR3 has 14 amino acids. Trimming left V 1 base short and J 10 bases short, with 13 bases between. Germline lookup yields CDR1 LGHDT and CDR2 YNNKEL (reference sequence). CDR3: CASSQGGVREELFF. The CDR3 DNA is TGTGCCAGCAGCCAAGGCGGGGTCAGGGAGGAGCTGTTTTTT.

This clonotype was picked up many times. The chain employs TRBV7-9 and TRBJ1-4, with D unresolved. The CDR3 spans 13 residues. V was clipped by 11 bases and J by 4 bases, with 14 bases between them. The germline gives CDR1 SEHNR, CDR2 FQNEAQ (reference sequence). For the CDR3, the DNA is TGTGCCGCAAGAGCTGGAGATAATGAAAAACTGTTTTTT. Translated, it gives CAARAGDNEKLFF.

The chain couples TRBV11-2 to TRBJ1-1; 7 bases match TRBD1. The CDR3 covers 14 residues. Germline-derived CDR1 and CDR2 are SGHAT and FQNNGV. The junction had 1 base not matched to a gene; V was cut back by 2 bases and J by 1 base. This chain's CDR3 is CASSLRTGNTEAFF. DNA for the CDR3: TGTGCCAGCAGCTTAAGGACAGGGAACACTGAAGCTTTCTTT. The whole variable domain, filled in from reference TRBV11-2 and TRBJ1-1, reads EAGVAQSPRYKIIEKRQSVAFWCNPISGHATLYWYQQILGQGPKLLIQFQNNGVVDDSQLPKDRFSAERLKGVDSTLKIQPAKLEDSAVYLCASSLRTGNTEAFFGQGTRLTVV.

This clonotype was seen many times. This chain uses TRBV7-8 with TRBJ1-2, with TRBD1 as a possible D gene (5 bases). Between the trimmed V and J ends, which lost 2 bases and 8 bases, there was a span of 18 bases. Germline CDR1 reads SGHVS; CDR2 reads FQNEAQ. This CDR3 spans 15 amino acids. In nucleotides, the CDR3 is TGTGCCAGCAGCTTATCGGGGGGATTCTCCCTAGGCTACACCTTC. This codes for CASSLSGGFSLGYTF.

This clonotype was detected many times. The V call is TRBV20-1, the J call TRBJ2-5; D is unresolved. Trimming took 5 bases from V and 0 from J, leaving 10 bases between them. This CDR3 contains 13 residues. CDR1 and CDR2 (germline): DFQATT, SNEGSKA (reference sequence). CDR3: CSADLGYQETQYF. As DNA, the CDR3 is TGCAGTGCTGACCTGGGGTACCAAGAGACCCAGTACTTC.

This clonotype has just a few counts. The rearrangement uses TRBV7-2 and TRBJ2-5; D gene ambiguous. V lost 1 base and J 7 bases, leaving 10 bases between the germline ends. Germline loops: CDR1 SGHTA, CDR2 FQGNSA. This CDR3 has 13 residues. The CDR3 here is CASSLEGSLTQYF. CDR3 coding DNA: TGTGCCAGCAGCTTAGAAGGTTCGTTGACCCAGTACTTC.

The J gene is TRBJ2-3, the V gene TRBV7-3, with 9 bases that match TRBD2. CDR3 length: 16 residues. The ends lost 1 base at V and 5 bases at J; junction bases unmatched: 7. From germline, CDR1 is SGHTA and CDR2 FQGTGA. The CDR3 is CASSLRGGGVGDTQYF. The CDR3 nucleotides are TGTGCCAGCAGCTTAAGAGGCGGGGGGGTTGGAGATACGCAGTATTTT.

This chain joins TRBV28 and TRBJ1-5; 10 positions match TRBD1. V gave up 11 bases and J gave up 3 bases; unmatched junction bases: 10. The CDR3 has 15 amino acids. Germline V gene lookup returns CDR1 MDHEN and CDR2 SYDVKM. Here the CDR3 reads CAGRQGAGFNQPQHF. DNA of the CDR3: TGTGCCGGGAGACAGGGGGCTGGTTTCAATCAGCCCCAGCATTTT.

This clonotype was seen only a few times. The rearrangement joins TRBV20-1 to TRBJ2-4; the D gene is possibly TRBD1 (6 bases). The CDR3 extends over 15 amino acids. V lost 8 bases and J 0 bases, leaving 17 bases between the germline ends. Germline CDR1 DFQATT, CDR2 SNEGSKA (reference sequence). The CDR3 reads CSIAGETLAKNIQYF. CDR3 DNA sequence: TGCAGTATCGCAGGGGAGACACTAGCCAAAAACATTCAGTACTTC.

This clonotype was detected only a few times. The chain has TRBV28 and TRBJ2-5; D remains unclear. The V end was cut by 5 bases, the J end by 5 bases, with 15 bases between. In germline, CDR1 is MDHEN, CDR2 SYDVKM. This CDR3 is 14 amino acids long. The CDR3 sequence is CASSPRHPGETQYF. In nucleotides, the CDR3 is TGTGCCAGCAGTCCACGACACCCCGGGGAGACCCAGTACTTC.

V and J are TRBV6-1 and TRBJ1-1, with D tentatively TRBD1 (5 bases). CDR1 and CDR2 (germline): MNHNS, SASEGT. Trimming took off 6 bases at V and 1 base at J, with 12 bases between the two ends. The CDR3 is made up of 14 amino acids. CDR3: CASRAGLGNTEAFF. The CDR3 region has the DNA TGTGCCAGCAGAGCAGGGCTGGGGAACACTGAAGCTTTCTTT.

Worth noting for this clonotype: This clone may be a read error of a much larger clone one base away. The chain is built from TRBV12-3 or TRBV12-4 and TRBJ2-1, with D perhaps matching TRBD1 or TRBD2 (5 bases each). This CDR3 is built from 17 residues. This CDR3 is CANSFVGARISYNEQFF. In nucleotides, the CDR3 is TGTGCCAACAGTTTTGTCGGGGCGCGAATATCCTACAATGAGCAGTTCTTC.

This clonotype was detected a few times. The chain joins TRBV6-1 to TRBJ1-6; 7 bases map to TRBD1. This CDR3 comprises 15 residues. Germline-derived CDR1 and CDR2 are MNHNS and SASEGT. The V gene end was trimmed by 4 bases and the J gene end by 5 bases; junction bases not matched to a gene: 5. CDR3 bases: TGTGCCAGCAGTGGACAGGGAGCCGATAATTCACCCCTCCACTTT. Its translation: CASSGQGADNSPLHF.